This T cell receptor (beta chain) was captured by sequencing in a study of blood T cell repertoires in COVID-19. Study information: Acute and convalescent COVID-19 samples came from the United States, Italy and Spain.

Assay used: immunoSEQ multiplex PCR; TCRdb lists only in-frame clones, some missing. The table lists under 300,000 clones, approximately 86% of them singletons, with around 1% in the top ten. There are 15 residues in the CDR3. Between the trimmed V and J ends, which lost 0 bases and 1 base, there was a span of 7 bases. Germline assignment: CDR1 SGDLS and CDR2 YYNGEE. The TCR sequence derives from a woman between 25 and 40 years old who had recovered from COVID-19. The chain carries TRBV9 and TRBJ2-2; D remains unclear. Sequencing was carried out using PBMCs or T cells enriched from blood (not recorded which). This chain's CDR3 is CASSVGSLNTGELFF. CDR3 in DNA: TGTGCCAGCAGCGTAGGTTCCCTGAACACCGGGGAGCTGTTTTTT.